Below, 16 T cell receptor beta chains from the same sample are listed, as sequenced in a study of T cell responses to AZD1222 COVID-19 vaccine. The method was immunoSEQ multiplex PCR; TCRdb's version includes in-frame clones alone and lacks a portion of them. The data contain about 190,000 clones, approximately 90% of them singletons. Specimen: peripheral blood, collected 28 days after the second dose of the MenACWY control vaccine. The receptors were gathered from an adult who received the MenACWY meningococcal vaccine as a control.

This chain connects TRBV2 to TRBJ1-6; 12 bases map to TRBD1. The ends lost 6 bases at V and 7 bases at J; junction bases unmatched: 7. The CDR3 length is 16 residues. Germline V gene sequence: CDR1 SNHLY, CDR2 FYNNEI. The CDR3 is CASRVGTGGWNSPLHF. The CDR3 region has the DNA TGTGCCAGCAGAGTGGGGACAGGGGGCTGGAATTCACCCCTCCACTTT.

V and J are TRBV29-1 and TRBJ2-7, with 9 bases matching TRBD1. The CDR3 is 13 residues long. The germline gives CDR1 SQVTM, CDR2 ANQGSEA. The ends lost 8 bases at V and 5 bases at J; junction bases unmatched: 10. This CDR3 is CSHTQGANNEQYF. CDR3 nucleotides: TGCAGCCACACACAGGGGGCTAACAACGAGCAGTACTTC.

DNA for the CDR3: TGCGCCAGCAGCGCCTTCTCAGGGTGGAACACTGAAGCTTTCTTT. Residues: CASSAFSGWNTEAFF. The chain combines TRBV5-1 with TRBJ1-1; D may be TRBD1 (5 bases). The CDR3 contains 15 residues. Germline-derived CDR1 and CDR2 are SGHRS and YFSETQ. V was pared by 4 bases and J by 1 base, with 14 bases between.

The chain recombines TRBV5-1 with TRBJ2-7, with unresolved D. V gave up 0 bases and J gave up 6 bases, with 19 bases separating them. The germline V gene encodes CDR1 SGHRS and CDR2 YFSETQ. The CDR3 has 16 residues. Written as DNA, the CDR3 is TGCGCCAGCAGCTTGGCCGGATCCCCCTCCGCTGGCGAGCAGTACTTC. Translated, it gives CASSLAGSPSAGEQYF.

This rearrangement joins TRBV27 to TRBJ2-2; 8 positions match TRBD1. Germline trimming cut 4 bases from V and 3 bases from J; bases unmatched to any gene: 13. Looked up from germline, CDR1 is MNHEY and CDR2 is SMNVEV (reference sequence). The length of the CDR3 is 18 residues. CDR3 protein: CASSSPIRDRGYTGELFF. CDR3 DNA sequence: TGTGCCAGCAGTTCCCCAATTCGCGACAGGGGTTACACCGGGGAGCTGTTTTTT.

The chain carries TRBV7-6 and TRBJ2-1, with 7 nucleotides matching TRBD2. V lost 5 bases, J lost 9 bases, and 16 bases stayed unmatched. CDR1 and CDR2 (germline): SGHVS, FNYEAQ. The CDR3 has 16 amino acids. CDR3 amino acids: CASSVSSSGPGGEQFF. CDR3 sequence (DNA): TGTGCCAGCAGCGTTTCCTCTAGCGGACCCGGGGGTGAGCAGTTCTTC.

The chain carries TRBV7-3 and TRBJ2-3; 8 nucleotides match TRBD1. The germline CDR1 and CDR2 sequences are SGHTA and FQGTGA. The CDR3 runs 15 residues. V was pared by 5 bases and J by 2 bases, with 6 bases of the junction left unmatched. The CDR3 DNA reads as TGTGCCAGCAGCCTTCGACAGGGGCCCACAGATACGCAGTATTTT. Amino acid sequence: CASSLRQGPTDTQYF.

The chain recombines TRBV18 with TRBJ1-3; D perhaps matches TRBD1 (5 bases). The V gene's germline CDR1 is KGHSH and CDR2 LQKENI. The CDR3 contains 16 residues. V shed 9 bases and J shed 2 bases, with 20 bases lying between them. The CDR3 DNA sequence: TGTGCCAGATCTACTCATAACAGGCTTCCTGGAAACACCATATATTTT. Encoded protein: CARSTHNRLPGNTIYF. Combining the CDR3 with reference TRBV18 and TRBJ1-3 gives the whole variable domain NAGVMQNPRHLVRRRGQEARLRCSPMKGHSHVYWYRQLPEEGLKFMVYLQKENIIDESGMPKERFSAEFPKEGPSILRIQQVVRGDSAAYFCARSTHNRLPGNTIYFGEGSWLTVV.

V and J are TRBV10-3 and TRBJ1-6; no definite D call. Germline V gives CDR1 ENHRY, CDR2 SYGVKD. V gave up 7 bases and J gave up 7 bases, with 11 bases separating them. The CDR3 is 13 residues long. CDR3 coding DNA: TGTGCCATCAAGGTTGGGTTAAATTCACCCCTCCACTTT. This gives the protein CAIKVGLNSPLHF.

In its sample, this clone was seen a few times. The chain carries TRBV27 and TRBJ2-1; 7 nucleotides agree with TRBD2. V gave up 4 bases and J gave up 4 bases; unmatched junction bases: 7. Germline-derived CDR1 and CDR2 are MNHEY and SMNVEV (reference sequence). This CDR3 contains 15 residues. The DNA of the CDR3 is TGTGCCAGCAGTTCTCGAAGCGGGGCTTACAATGAGCAGTTCTTC. Amino acid sequence: CASSSRSGAYNEQFF.

The J gene is TRBJ2-7, the V gene TRBV9, with D possibly called TRBD1 or TRBD2 (5 bases each). Germline V gives CDR1 SGDLS, CDR2 YYNGEE. This CDR3 has 14 residues. V was clipped by 3 bases and J by 4 bases, with 14 bases between them. The CDR3 sequence: CASSGGWELYEQYF. The CDR3 DNA sequence: TGTGCCAGCAGCGGGGGCTGGGAGCTGTACGAGCAGTACTTC.

The chain links TRBV5-1 to TRBJ2-7; possible D gene TRBD2, 5 bases. Germline CDR1 is SGHRS and CDR2 is YFSETQ. V shed 6 bases and J shed 2 bases, with 15 bases lying between them. The CDR3 sequence is 14 residues long. CDR3 DNA sequence: TGCGCCAGCACTCCGAGGGCGGTTGCCTACGAGCAGTACTTC. The encoded protein is CASTPRAVAYEQYF.

The genes are TRBV30 and TRBJ2-7; D may be TRBD2 (6 bases). V lost 5 bases and J lost 0, with 17 bases in between. The CDR3 runs 15 residues. The germline V gene has CDR1 GTSNPN and CDR2 SVGIG (reference sequence). CDR3 bases: TGTGCCTGGGCCCCTCACGCGGGGAGCTCCTACGAGCAGTACTTC. Its translation is CAWAPHAGSSYEQYF.

The chain recombines TRBV24-1 with TRBJ2-1; 9 bases match TRBD1. This CDR3 comprises 15 residues. The germline V gene encodes CDR1 KGHDR and CDR2 SFDVKD. Unmatched junction bases numbered 5, after V lost 4 bases and J lost 5 bases. The CDR3, as DNA: TGTGCCACCAGTGACCTCGGGACAGGGAACAATGAGCAGTTCTTC. It specifies CATSDLGTGNNEQFF.

The CDR3 region is CASGTHGGPGTDTQYF. The CDR3 DNA sequence: TGTGCCAGCGGGACTCATGGAGGGCCGGGCACAGATACGCAGTATTTT. The chain employs TRBV7-3 and TRBJ2-3; TRBD2 might be the D (6 bases). V was shortened by 8 bases and J by 1 base, with 19 bases between the two germline ends. From germline, CDR1 is SGHTA and CDR2 FQGTGA. The CDR3 runs to 16 residues.

This clone turned up a few times. The V gene is TRBV24-1, the J gene TRBJ1-1; possible D gene TRBD1, 6 bases. V was clipped by 10 bases and J by 4 bases, with 15 bases between them. The CDR3 contains 13 residues. CDR1 is KGHDR, CDR2 SFDVKD, per germline. The CDR3 region is CATAKLGGTEAFF. The CDR3 DNA reads TGTGCCACTGCCAAATTAGGGGGCACTGAAGCTTTCTTT.